The entry below gives a single TCR beta chain sequence along with its context. Its antigen is not identified. The germline V and J ends were trimmed by 5 bases and 6 bases, with 13 bases remaining between them. The CDR3 runs to 13 residues. In germline, CDR1 is MNHEY, CDR2 SVGAGI. This entry is derived from a study of T cell responses to AZD1222 COVID-19 vaccine. Study-level results: Breadth and depth of Spike-specific TCRs rose after two AZD1222 doses. Of spike-specific TCRs, nearly half reportedly target regions left unmutated in variants. The study found vaccine-associated CD4 TCRs spanning spike, dominant at 160-218 and 743-854. In all cases, repertoires were sampled only after the peak T cell response.

Libraries were prepared by immunoSEQ multiplex PCR; TCRdb keeps only in-frame clonotypes and omits some of them. Of around 90,000 clones listed, 80% to 90% were seen once; the top ten hold around 5.9%. The chain combines TRBV6-5 with TRBJ1-2; a possible D gene is TRBD1 (6 bases). The sequencing used peripheral blood, collected on day 0 of AZD1222 vaccination. The clonotype was recovered from an adult in good health. The CDR3 DNA reads TGTGCCAGCAGTCTGGGGGCGTTCGATGGCTACACCTTC. Translation gives CASSLGAFDGYTF.